The clone carrying this T cell receptor beta chain was observed at least ten times. Its antigen is currently unknown. cDNA synthesis used the whole RNA isolate, giving expressed TCRB sequences. Profiling relied on immunoSEQ multiplex PCR, and the TCRdb table lists in-frame clones only, not all of them. The sample consists of roughly 160,000 clones, approximately 8.1% of them appearing once. This CDR3 has 14 amino acids. The trim removed 9 bases at V and 2 bases at J, leaving 8 bases unmatched. Per the germline V gene, CDR1 is LNHDA and CDR2 is SQIVND (reference sequence). This sample is part of a study of beta chain features in type 1 diabetes. Study outcomes and limitations: In every one of the four CD4+ subsets, TCRB CDR3s were moderately but significantly shorter in Type 1 diabetes patients.

The sequence was obtained from a woman in her thirties or forties with type 1 diabetes. The sequenced sample consisted of central memory CD4+ T cells from blood. V is TRBV19 and J is TRBJ2-3; 7 nucleotides agree with TRBD1. The CDR3 sequence: CARETGPVTDTQYF. In nucleotides, the CDR3 is TGTGCCAGGGAGACAGGGCCCGTCACAGATACGCAGTATTTT.